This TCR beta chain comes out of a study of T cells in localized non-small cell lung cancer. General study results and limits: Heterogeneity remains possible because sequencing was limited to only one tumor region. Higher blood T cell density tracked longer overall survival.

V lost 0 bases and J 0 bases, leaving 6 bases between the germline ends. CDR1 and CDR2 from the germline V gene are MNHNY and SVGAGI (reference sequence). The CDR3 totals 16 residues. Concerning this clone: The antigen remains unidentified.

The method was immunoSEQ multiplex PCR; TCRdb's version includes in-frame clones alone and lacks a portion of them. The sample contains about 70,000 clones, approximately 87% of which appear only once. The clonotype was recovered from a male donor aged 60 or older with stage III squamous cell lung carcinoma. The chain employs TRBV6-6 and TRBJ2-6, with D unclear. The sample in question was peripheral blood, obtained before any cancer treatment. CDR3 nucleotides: TGTGCCAGCAGTTACTCCGCGAGCTCTGGGGCCAACGTCCTGACTTTC. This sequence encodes CASSYSASSGANVLTF.